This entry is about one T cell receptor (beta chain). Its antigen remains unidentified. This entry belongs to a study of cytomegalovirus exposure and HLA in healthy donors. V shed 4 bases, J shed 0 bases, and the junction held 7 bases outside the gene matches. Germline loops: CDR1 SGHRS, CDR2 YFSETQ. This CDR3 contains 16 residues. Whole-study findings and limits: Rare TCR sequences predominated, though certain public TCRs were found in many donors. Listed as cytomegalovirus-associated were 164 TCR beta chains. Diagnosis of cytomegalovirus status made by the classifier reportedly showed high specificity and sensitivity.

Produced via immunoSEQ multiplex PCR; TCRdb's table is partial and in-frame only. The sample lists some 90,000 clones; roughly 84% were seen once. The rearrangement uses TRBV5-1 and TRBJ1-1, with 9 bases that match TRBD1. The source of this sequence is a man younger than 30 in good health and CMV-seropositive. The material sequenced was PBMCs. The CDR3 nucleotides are TGCGCCAGCAGCGCCCGGGACAGGGAGATGAACACTGAAGCTTTCTTT. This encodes CASSARDREMNTEAFF.